The 25 T cell receptor beta chains reported below all come from one sample, sequenced in a study of blood T cell repertoires in COVID-19. TCRdb's copy holds only in-frame clones and misses some; the assay was immunoSEQ multiplex PCR. Of about 340,000 clones in the sample, around 86% were seen once. The sequenced sample consisted of PBMCs or T cells enriched from blood (not recorded which). The receptors come from a woman aged 40 to 55 with acute COVID-19.

The gene calls are TRBV29-1 and TRBJ1-1; a weak D match, TRBD1 (5 bases). V was trimmed by 4 bases and J by 0 bases, leaving 9 bases between them. Germline assignment: CDR1 SQVTM and CDR2 ANQGSEA. CDR3 length equals 13 residues. CDR3 in DNA: TGCAGCGTTGGTCGGGGGATGAACACTGAAGCTTTCTTT. This codes for CSVGRGMNTEAFF.

The chain joins TRBV2 to TRBJ1-6; D might be TRBD1 (5 bases). The CDR3 is 14 amino acids. V shed 6 bases and J shed 10 bases, with 16 bases lying between them. CDR1 and CDR2 from the germline V gene are SNHLY and FYNNEI. The chain's CDR3 is CASRAGPYFSPLHF. CDR3 DNA: TGTGCCAGCAGGGCGGGGCCTTATTTCTCACCCCTCCACTTT. Complete variable domain (other parts from reference TRBV2 and TRBJ1-6): EPEVTQTPSHQVTQMGQEVILRCVPISNHLYFYWYRQILGQKVEFLVSFYNNEISEKSEIFDDQFSVERPDGSNFTLKIRSTKLEDSAMYFCASRAGPYFSPLHFGNGTRLTVT.

DNA of the CDR3: TGCAGCGCCCTCGAACAGGGGACCGCGAACACCGGGGAGCTGTTTTTT. This gives the protein CSALEQGTANTGELFF. This rearrangement joins TRBV29-1 to TRBJ2-2, with 7 bases fitting TRBD1. Germline CDR1 and CDR2: SQVTM and ANQGSEA. After removal of 7 bases from V and 0 bases from J, the junction contained 11 bases not matched to a gene. This CDR3 region has 16 residues.

V and J are TRBV3-1 (or the pseudogene TRBV3-2) and TRBJ1-1; D gene unclear. The CDR3 spans 14 residues. From germline, CDR1 is LGHDT and CDR2 YNNKEL (reference sequence). Trimming took 3 bases from V and 2 from J, leaving 10 bases between them. CDR3 protein: CASSQALINTEAFF. CDR3 in DNA: TGTGCCAGCAGCCAGGCCCTCATCAACACTGAAGCTTTCTTT.

The rearrangement joins TRBV3-1 (or the pseudogene TRBV3-2) to TRBJ2-1, with D possibly matching TRBD2 (5 bases). This CDR3 comprises 16 residues. Germline V lookup: CDR1 LGHDT, CDR2 YNNKEL (reference sequence). Trimming pared 3 bases from V and 6 bases from J, leaving 18 bases between. This chain's CDR3 is CASSQELLERGNEQFF. The CDR3 nucleotides are TGTGCCAGCAGCCAGGAACTACTAGAACGTGGCAATGAGCAGTTCTTC.

This chain links TRBV5-4 with TRBJ2-7; D might be TRBD1 (5 bases). The CDR3 extends over 13 amino acids. V was cut by 2 bases and J by 4 bases, with 10 bases left in between. Germline V gene sequence: CDR1 SGHNT, CDR2 YYREEE (reference sequence). The CDR3 here is CASSFDRIYEQYF. The DNA of the CDR3 is TGTGCCAGCAGCTTCGACAGAATATACGAGCAGTACTTC.

CDR3 DNA: TGCGCCAGCGGCGGGAGTAAGCAGTCTGAAGCTTTCTTT. Protein: CASGGSKQSEAFF. The chain combines TRBV5-1 with TRBJ1-1; no definite D call. This CDR3 comprises 13 residues. V was clipped by 7 bases and J by 6 bases, with 16 bases between them. Germline assignment: CDR1 SGHRS and CDR2 YFSETQ.

The genes are TRBV7-9 and TRBJ1-6; D not certain. Deletions cut 1 base from V and 14 bases from J, with 6 bases between. The CDR3 has 11 residues. The germline gives CDR1 SEHNR, CDR2 FQNEAQ (reference sequence). CDR3 nucleotide sequence: TGTGCCAGCAGCTTAGGCGGTGCCCTCCACTTT. It is translated as CASSLGGALHF. The entire variable domain, with the rest obtained from reference TRBV7-9 and TRBJ1-6, is as follows: DTGVSQNPRHKITKRGQNVTFRCDPISEHNRLYWYRQTLGQGPEFLTYFQNEAQLEKSRLLSDRFSAERPKGSFSTLEIQRTEQGDSAMYLCASSLGGALHFGNGTRLTVT.

This rearrangement joins TRBV3-1 (or the pseudogene TRBV3-2) to TRBJ1-2, with D uncertain. The germline CDR1 and CDR2 sequences are LGHDT and YNNKEL (reference sequence). CDR3 size: 12 residues. The V gene lost 1 base and the J gene lost 8 bases, with 8 bases spanning the gap. The CDR3 bases are TGTGCCAGCAGCCAAGGCGGGGTCGGCTACACCTTC. Its translation is CASSQGGVGYTF.

The gene calls are TRBV7-9 and TRBJ2-7, with 7 bases identical to TRBD1. The CDR3 runs 17 residues. In germline, CDR1 is SEHNR, CDR2 FQNEAQ (reference sequence). V was pared by 1 base and J by 3 bases, with 12 bases of the junction left unmatched. The CDR3 region has the DNA TGTGCCAGCAGCTTAGAACAGGGGTTATTTGATTTCTACGAGCAGTACTTC. It encodes CASSLEQGLFDFYEQYF.

V usage is TRBV7-2 and J usage is TRBJ2-1; 10 nucleotides agree with TRBD2. Germline loops: CDR1 SGHTA, CDR2 FQGNSA. The CDR3 spans 14 residues. V trimming: 7 bases; J trimming: 9 bases; junction bases outside the gene matches: 9. This CDR3 reads CASIPAGGFGEQFF. CDR3 nucleotide sequence: TGTGCCAGCATTCCAGCGGGGGGGTTCGGTGAGCAGTTCTTC.

Concerning this clone: Different DNA sequences within this sample yield the same CDR3. J is TRBJ1-6 and V is TRBV7-9; D remains unclear. Trimming shortened V by 3 bases and J by 10 bases, and 7 bases separated the two germline ends. Germline V CDR1 and CDR2: SEHNR, FQNEAQ (reference sequence). This CDR3 comprises 12 residues. The CDR3 sequence is CASSLEASPLHF. The CDR3 nucleotides are TGTGCCAGCAGCTTGGAGGCGTCACCCCTCCACTTT.

The CDR3 DNA sequence: TGTGCCAGCAGTTCCCCCTGGGACTATAGCGGGAGATACGAGCAGTACTTC. Protein product: CASSSPWDYSGRYEQYF. The chain carries TRBV28 and TRBJ2-7, with 9 bases fitting TRBD2. Trimming removed 4 bases from V and 4 bases from J; junction bases left unmatched: 14. The CDR3 is 17 residues long. Per the germline V gene, CDR1 is MDHEN and CDR2 is SYDVKM.

CDR3 protein: CASSLGGPGGDQYF. The CDR3 nucleotides are TGTGCCAGCAGCTTAGGAGGCCCCGGGGGGGACCAGTACTTC. V usage is TRBV11-1 and J usage is TRBJ2-5, with TRBD2 matching over 8 bases. Germline V gene data show CDR1 as SGHAT and CDR2 as FQDESV (reference sequence). Trimming at V came to 1 base and at J to 10 bases, leaving 8 bases not matched to a gene. The CDR3 is 14 amino acids.

The chain links TRBV18 to TRBJ2-7; TRBD2 might be the D (5 bases). With 4 bases removed from V and 3 bases from J, the gap between germline ends came to 13 bases. CDR1 and CDR2 (germline): KGHSH, LQKENI. This CDR3 is built from 14 residues. CDR3 loop: CASSRGLDNYEQYF. CDR3 nucleotide sequence: TGTGCCAGCTCACGCGGACTCGATAACTACGAGCAGTACTTC.

The CDR3 DNA sequence: TGTGCCAGTAGTGCGACTAGTAGGACGTCGGGGGAGCTGTTTTTT. Amino acid sequence: CASSATSRTSGELFF. The V call is TRBV19, the J call TRBJ2-2; maybe TRBD2 (6 bases). Germline loops: CDR1 LNHDA, CDR2 SQIVND (reference sequence). Trimming removed 5 bases from V and 8 bases from J, with 18 bases in between. The CDR3 contains 15 residues.

The chain has TRBV11-2 and TRBJ2-1; TRBD2 agrees at 9 bases. V gave up 6 bases and J gave up 0 bases; unmatched junction bases: 6. CDR1 and CDR2 from the germline V gene are SGHAT and FQNNGV. This CDR3 region has 16 residues. The CDR3 bases are TGTGCCAGCAGACCCAGCGGGGGGAGCTCCTACAATGAGCAGTTCTTC. Protein: CASRPSGGSSYNEQFF.

The CDR3 DNA sequence: TGTGCCAGCAGCTTACAAAACTATGGCTACACCTTC. Translating it yields CASSLQNYGYTF. The chain employs TRBV7-2 and TRBJ1-2; no clear D. Germline V lookup: CDR1 SGHTA, CDR2 FQGNSA. Between the trimmed V and J ends, which lost 2 bases and 2 bases, there was a span of 3 bases. The CDR3 is 12 residues long.

The rearrangement joins TRBV28 to TRBJ1-2; 9 bases are a match to TRBD1. After removal of 2 bases from V and 5 bases from J, the junction contained 9 bases not matched to a gene. Germline assignment: CDR1 MDHEN and CDR2 SYDVKM. The CDR3 loop spans 16 amino acids. The CDR3 region is CASSLARGTGIYGYTF. CDR3 DNA: TGTGCCAGCAGTTTAGCCCGAGGGACAGGGATTTATGGCTACACCTTC.

The genes are TRBV29-1 and TRBJ1-1; the D is unclear. Germline-derived CDR1 and CDR2 are SQVTM and ANQGSEA. The CDR3 is 14 amino acids. V lost 6 bases to trimming and J lost 5 bases, with 19 bases between them. This CDR3 reads CSVLGGDSKTEAFF. CDR3 nucleotide sequence: TGCAGCGTCCTAGGTGGAGATTCAAAAACTGAAGCTTTCTTT.

V gene TRBV4-2 combines with J gene TRBJ2-3, with 7 positions matching TRBD2. This CDR3 region has 16 residues. The V gene's germline CDR1 is LGHNA and CDR2 YNFKEQ. The V gene end was trimmed by 2 bases and the J gene end by 5 bases; junction bases not matched to a gene: 10. The CDR3 here is CASSQTASGVGDTQYF. The CDR3 coding sequence is TGTGCCAGCAGCCAAACCGCGAGCGGGGTTGGAGATACGCAGTATTTT.

The gene calls are TRBV7-9 and TRBJ1-4, with 7 nucleotides matching TRBD1. Trimming removed 3 bases from V and 8 bases from J; junction bases left unmatched: 9. The CDR3 has 15 residues. Germline V lookup: CDR1 SEHNR, CDR2 FQNEAQ (reference sequence). The CDR3 DNA reads TGTGCCAGCAGCTTGGGTGTCGGGACAGAGGAAAAACTGTTTTTT. It codes for CASSLGVGTEEKLFF.

The chain is built from TRBV19 and TRBJ1-3; D is unclear. Germline lookup yields CDR1 LNHDA and CDR2 SQIVND (reference sequence). The CDR3 runs 14 residues. V was pared by 3 bases and J by 5 bases, with 11 bases between. The chain's CDR3 is CASSIEGNRNTIYF. CDR3 DNA sequence: TGTGCCAGTAGTATTGAGGGTAACCGAAACACCATATATTTT.

V and J are TRBV29-1 and TRBJ1-1; tentatively, D is TRBD1 (6 bases). With 6 bases removed from V and 5 bases from J, the gap between germline ends came to 16 bases. This CDR3 region has 13 residues. From germline, CDR1 is SQVTM and CDR2 ANQGSEA. The CDR3 DNA reads TGCAGCGTAAAAGGTAGACAGGCAACTGAAGCTTTCTTT. It is translated as CSVKGRQATEAFF.

The chain carries TRBV6-5 and TRBJ1-2, with 9 bases fitting TRBD1. This CDR3 is 13 amino acids long. Per the germline V gene, CDR1 is MNHEY and CDR2 is SVGAGI. Trimming cost V 6 bases and J 6 bases; bases outside gene matches: 5. Here the CDR3 DNA reads TGTGCCAGCAGACTCACAGGGGGCGATGGCTACACCTTC. Protein sequence: CASRLTGGDGYTF.